The TCR beta chain under discussion was sequenced for a study of blood T cell repertoires in COVID-19. The data were produced by immunoSEQ multiplex PCR, yet TCRdb's version contains in-frame clones alone and is incomplete. The sample contains fewer than 150,000 clones, almost 85% of which appear only once. Sequenced input: peripheral blood. This TCR derives from a woman aged 25 to 39 who had recovered from COVID-19.

In nucleotides, the CDR3 is TGTGCCAGCAGCTTTACCGGGACTACTGGGGCCAACGTCCTGACTTTC. Its protein product is CASSFTGTTGANVLTF. The chain joins TRBV7-2 to TRBJ2-6, with 7 bases lining up with TRBD2. Germline trimming cut 3 bases from V and 2 bases from J; bases unmatched to any gene: 4. The CDR3 is 16 residues long. Germline V CDR1 and CDR2: SGHTA, FQGNSA.